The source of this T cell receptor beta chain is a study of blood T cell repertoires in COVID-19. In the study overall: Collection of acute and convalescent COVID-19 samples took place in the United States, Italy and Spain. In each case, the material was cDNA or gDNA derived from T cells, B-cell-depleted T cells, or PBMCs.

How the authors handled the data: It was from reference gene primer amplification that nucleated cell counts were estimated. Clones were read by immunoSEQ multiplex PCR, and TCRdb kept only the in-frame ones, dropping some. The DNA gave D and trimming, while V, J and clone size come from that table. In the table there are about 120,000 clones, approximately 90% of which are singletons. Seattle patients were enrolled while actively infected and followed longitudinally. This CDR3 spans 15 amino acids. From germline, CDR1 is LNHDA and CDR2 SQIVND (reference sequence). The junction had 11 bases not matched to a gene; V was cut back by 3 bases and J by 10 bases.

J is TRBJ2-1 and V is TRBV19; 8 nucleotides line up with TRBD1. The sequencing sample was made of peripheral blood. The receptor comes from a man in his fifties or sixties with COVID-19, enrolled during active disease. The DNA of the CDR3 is TGTGCCAGTAGTATTCTACAACAGGGGGGTGAGGAGCAGTTCTTC. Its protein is CASSILQQGGEEQFF.